This TCR beta chain was captured by sequencing in a study of blood T cells in healthy people across ages. Healthy Russian Caucasian donors spanned ages about 6 to 95 years. Total RNA extracted from each sample amounted to at least 6 micrograms. It was with a sample-barcoded 5' primer and a J-beta primer mix that a second PCR of roughly 7 to 12 cycles was run. One entry per CDR3 protein, called by TCRdb with MiXCR from the 5' RACE reads. The table records 780,000 or so distinct CDR3 sequences, about 56% of them present only once. CDR1 and CDR2 from the germline V gene are MDHEN and SYDVKM. The trim removed 5 bases at V and 0 bases at J, leaving 11 bases unmatched. This CDR3 is 18 amino acids long.

Sequences were obtained from blood. The chain uses TRBV28 and TRBJ2-5, with 11 positions matching TRBD2. The origin of this receptor is a man aged 35 to 55 in good health. CDR3 sequence reads: CASSLGDGTSGNQETQYF. The CDR3 coding sequence is TGTGCCAGCAGTCTCGGAGACGGGACTAGCGGTAACCAAGAGACCCAGTACTTC.